Given below is one T cell receptor beta chain in context. The read ends 3 residues early relative to the CDR3; the germline J gene fills the gap. The CDR3 contains 14 residues. The ends were cut back, 5 bases at V and 4 bases at J, with 13 bases in the middle. Germline assignment: CDR1 SEHNR and CDR2 FQNEAQ (reference sequence). This specimen comes from a study of Tregs in tolerant kidney transplant recipients. The table came from immunoSEQ multiplex PCR; TCRdb's copy has only in-frame clones and leaves some out. The sample's table shows approximately 35,000 clones. The receptor comes from a human donor who received a combined kidney and bone marrow transplant. The chain is built from TRBV7-9 and TRBJ2-3; D unclear. Sequencing used CD8+ T cells from blood, obtained before the transplant. The CDR3 DNA, read in part, is TGTGCCAGCAGCCCCCCCGAGGTCCCAGATACG. Its translation is CASSPPEVPDT. The whole CDR3 sequence reads CASSPPEVPDTQYF.